These 12 T cell receptor beta chains were all obtained from the same sample, sequenced in a study of cytomegalovirus exposure and HLA in healthy donors. PCR involved 60 Vbeta and 13 Jbeta primers. Assay used: immunoSEQ multiplex PCR; TCRdb lists only in-frame clones, some missing. The sample records approximately 160,000 clones, 68% being singletons. Specimen: PBMCs. These receptors originate from a woman in her 40s in good health and CMV-seropositive.

The V call is TRBV7-4, the J call TRBJ2-7; no firm D call. CDR1 and CDR2 from the germline V gene are SGHVT and SQSDAQ. This CDR3 contains 12 residues. V gave up 7 bases and J gave up 3 bases, with 10 bases separating them. CDR3 sequence: CASIYIGYEQYF. In DNA form, the CDR3 reads TGTGCCAGCATCTATATCGGCTACGAGCAGTACTTC.

The chain carries TRBV7-2 and TRBJ1-1; 7 bases agree with TRBD1. With V trimmed by 7 bases and J by 2 bases, 7 bases remained unmatched. The CDR3 totals 14 residues. Looked up from germline, CDR1 is SGHTA and CDR2 is FQGNSA. CDR3 sequence (DNA): TGTGCCAGCACCGCGACAGGGTTTAACACTGAAGCTTTCTTT. Its translation is CASTATGFNTEAFF.

The chain employs TRBV7-2 and TRBJ2-1; unclear D gene. The CDR3 has 15 residues. Germline values: CDR1 SGHTA, CDR2 FQGNSA. Deletions cut 5 bases from V and 3 bases from J, with 14 bases between. The CDR3 sequence is CASSRAAAYYNEQFF. The CDR3 region has the DNA TGTGCCAGCAGCCGCGCGGCGGCTTACTACAATGAGCAGTTCTTC. Filled out from reference TRBV7-2 and TRBJ2-1, the complete variable domain reads GAGVSQSPSNKVTEKGKDVELRCDPISGHTALYWYRQSLGQGLEFLIYFQGNSAPDKSGLPSDRFSAERTGGSVSTLTIQRTQQEDSAVYLCASSRAAAYYNEQFFGPGTRLTVL.

V usage is TRBV19 and J usage is TRBJ2-4, with D uncertain. Looked up from germline, CDR1 is LNHDA and CDR2 is SQIVND (reference sequence). The CDR3 is 12 residues long. Deletions cut 4 bases from V and 8 bases from J, with 9 bases between. DNA of the CDR3: TGTGCCAGTAGTACGACTTTGGACATTCAGTACTTC. It encodes CASSTTLDIQYF.

The V gene is TRBV2, the J gene TRBJ2-7; 12 bases match TRBD1. CDR3 length: 14 amino acids. V gave up 8 bases and J gave up 4 bases; unmatched junction bases: 6. CDR1 SNHLY and CDR2 FYNNEI come from the germline V gene. The CDR3, as DNA: TGTGCCAGCGTCCCGGGACAGGGGGCATACGAGCAGTACTTC. Translation: CASVPGQGAYEQYF.

In regard to this clone: Other DNA sequences within the sample encode an identical CDR3. This chain connects TRBV12-5 to TRBJ1-4, with D unresolved. V was trimmed by 0 bases and J by 7 bases, leaving 9 bases between them. The CDR3 runs 14 residues. CDR1 is LGHNT and CDR2 is FRNRAP in the germline V gene. The CDR3 region has the DNA TGTGCTAGTGGTTTGGTACCTGGGAGTGAAAAACTGTTTTTT. It translates to CASGLVPGSEKLFF.

The V gene is TRBV19, the J gene TRBJ2-1; 7 bases are shared with TRBD2. This CDR3 has 14 amino acids. The V segment lost 6 bases and the J segment 7 bases; nucleotides outside the gene matches: 9. Germline CDR1 reads LNHDA; CDR2 reads SQIVND (reference sequence). The CDR3 region is CASRTVGAGNEQFF. In nucleotides, the CDR3 is TGTGCCAGTAGGACTGTCGGAGCGGGAAATGAGCAGTTCTTC.

This clone has just a few counts. The chain's CDR3 is CASSFTGLGEQYF. As DNA, the CDR3 is TGCGCCAGCAGCTTCACAGGGTTGGGAGAGCAGTACTTC. The chain links TRBV5-1 to TRBJ2-7, with D possibly matching TRBD1 (6 bases). CDR1 is SGHRS, CDR2 YFSETQ, per germline. The CDR3 has 13 residues. Trimming cost V 2 bases and J 7 bases, with 13 bases left between them.

The genes are TRBV6-6 and TRBJ1-2, with TRBD1 matching over 8 bases. J was trimmed by 2 bases and V by 2 bases; bases with no gene match: 4. Germline CDR1 is MNHNY and CDR2 is SVGAGI (reference sequence). CDR3 size: 15 residues. CDR3: CASSYQGAGNYGYTF. CDR3 in DNA: TGTGCCAGCAGTTACCAGGGGGCCGGAAACTATGGCTACACCTTC.

This chain links TRBV11-2 with TRBJ2-7; 8 nucleotides align to TRBD1. With V trimmed by 0 bases and J by 2 bases, 0 bases remained unmatched. The CDR3 spans 14 residues. Per germline, CDR1 SGHAT and CDR2 FQNNGV. The CDR3 is CASSLEDRAYEQYF. CDR3 sequence (DNA): TGTGCCAGCAGCTTAGAGGACAGGGCCTACGAGCAGTACTTC.

Worth noting for this clone: This CDR3 is also generated by other DNA sequences in the sample. V is TRBV2 and J is TRBJ2-7; TRBD1 matches at 9 bases. Germline assignment: CDR1 SNHLY and CDR2 FYNNEI. V trimming: 6 bases; J trimming: 1 base; junction bases outside the gene matches: 4. This CDR3 spans 14 amino acids. The CDR3 region has the DNA TGTGCCAGCAGCGGACAGGGGCTTTCCTACGAGCAGTACTTC. Translating gives CASSGQGLSYEQYF. The full variable domain, completed using reference TRBV2 and TRBJ2-7, is EPEVTQTPSHQVTQMGQEVILRCVPISNHLYFYWYRQILGQKVEFLVSFYNNEISEKSEIFDDQFSVERPDGSNFTLKIRSTKLEDSAMYFCASSGQGLSYEQYFGPGTRLTVT.

This chain uses TRBV19 with TRBJ1-1; 7 bases fit TRBD1. There are 14 residues in the CDR3. V lost 0 bases and J lost 3; bases outside the gene matches: 1. Germline V gene sequence: CDR1 LNHDA, CDR2 SQIVND (reference sequence). CDR3 bases: TGTGCCAGTAGTATAGAAACAGGGGACACTGAAGCTTTCTTT. Translated, it gives CASSIETGDTEAFF.